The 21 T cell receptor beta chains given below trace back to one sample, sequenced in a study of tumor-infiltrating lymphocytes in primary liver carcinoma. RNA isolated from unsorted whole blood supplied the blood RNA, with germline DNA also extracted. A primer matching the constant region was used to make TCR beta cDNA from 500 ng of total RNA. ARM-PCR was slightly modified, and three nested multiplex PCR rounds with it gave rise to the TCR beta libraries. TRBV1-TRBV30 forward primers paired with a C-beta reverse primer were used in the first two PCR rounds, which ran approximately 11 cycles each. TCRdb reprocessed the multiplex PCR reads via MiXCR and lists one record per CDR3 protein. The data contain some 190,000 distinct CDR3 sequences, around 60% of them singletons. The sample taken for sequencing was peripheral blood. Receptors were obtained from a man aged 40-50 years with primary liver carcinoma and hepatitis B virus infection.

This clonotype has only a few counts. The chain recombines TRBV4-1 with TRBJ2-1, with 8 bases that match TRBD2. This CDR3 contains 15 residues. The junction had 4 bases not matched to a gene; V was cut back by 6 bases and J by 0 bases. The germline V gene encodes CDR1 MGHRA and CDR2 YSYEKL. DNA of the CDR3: TGCGCCAGCAGTCTACTAGCGGCCTCCTACAATGAGCAGTTCTTC. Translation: CASSLLAASYNEQFF.

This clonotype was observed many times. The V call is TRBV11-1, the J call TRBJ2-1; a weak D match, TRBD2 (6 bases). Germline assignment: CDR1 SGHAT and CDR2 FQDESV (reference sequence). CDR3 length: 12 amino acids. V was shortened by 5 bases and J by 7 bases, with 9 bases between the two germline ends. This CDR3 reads CASSRGGNEQFF. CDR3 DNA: TGTGCCAGCAGCCGTGGGGGGAATGAGCAGTTCTTC.

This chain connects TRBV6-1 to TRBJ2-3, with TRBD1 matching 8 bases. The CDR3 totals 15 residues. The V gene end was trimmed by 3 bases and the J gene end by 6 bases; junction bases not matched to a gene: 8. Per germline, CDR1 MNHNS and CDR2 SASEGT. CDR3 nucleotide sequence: TGTGCCAGCAGTGATGCCGGACAGGGATCGGATACGCAGTATTTT. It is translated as CASSDAGQGSDTQYF.

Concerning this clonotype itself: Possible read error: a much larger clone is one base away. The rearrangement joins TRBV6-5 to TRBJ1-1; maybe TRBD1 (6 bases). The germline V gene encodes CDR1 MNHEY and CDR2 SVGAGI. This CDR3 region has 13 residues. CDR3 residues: CANSYDRSTEAFF. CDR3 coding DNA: TGTGCCAACAGTTACGACAGGTCAACTGAAGCTTTCTTT.

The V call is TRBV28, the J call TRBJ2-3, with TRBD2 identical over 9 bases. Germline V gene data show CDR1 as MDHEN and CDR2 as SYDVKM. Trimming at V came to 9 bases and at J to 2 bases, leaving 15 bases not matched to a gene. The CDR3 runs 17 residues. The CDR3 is CARSRGLAGVTTDTQYF. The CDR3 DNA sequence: TGTGCCAGGAGTAGGGGACTAGCAGGAGTAACCACAGATACGCAGTATTTT.

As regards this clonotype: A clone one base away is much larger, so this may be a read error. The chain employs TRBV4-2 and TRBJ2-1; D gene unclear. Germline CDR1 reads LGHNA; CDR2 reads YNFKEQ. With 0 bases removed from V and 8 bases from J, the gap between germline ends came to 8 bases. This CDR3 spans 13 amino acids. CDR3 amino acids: CASSQEIWHEQFF. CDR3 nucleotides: TGTGCCAGCAGCCAAGAGATATGGCATGAGCAGTTCTTC.

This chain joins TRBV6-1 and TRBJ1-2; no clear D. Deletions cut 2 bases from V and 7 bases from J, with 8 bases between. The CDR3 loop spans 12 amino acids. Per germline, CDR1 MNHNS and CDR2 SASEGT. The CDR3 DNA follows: TGTGCCAGCAGTGAAAGGACGGGTGGCTACACCTTC. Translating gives CASSERTGGYTF.

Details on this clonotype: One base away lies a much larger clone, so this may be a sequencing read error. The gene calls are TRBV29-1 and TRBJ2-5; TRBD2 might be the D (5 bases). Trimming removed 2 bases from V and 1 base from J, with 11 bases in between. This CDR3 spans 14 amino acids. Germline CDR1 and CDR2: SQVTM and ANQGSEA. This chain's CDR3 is CSVEYAGSQETQYF. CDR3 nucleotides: TGCAGCGTTGAATATGCGGGCAGCCAAGAGACCCAGTACTTC.

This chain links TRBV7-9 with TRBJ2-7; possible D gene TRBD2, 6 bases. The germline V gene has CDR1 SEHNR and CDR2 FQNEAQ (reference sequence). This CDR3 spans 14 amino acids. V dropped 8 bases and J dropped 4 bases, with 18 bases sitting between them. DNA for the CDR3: TGTGCCAGCGCTCGAGAGGCGGGACGGTACGAGCAGTACTTC. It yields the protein CASAREAGRYEQYF. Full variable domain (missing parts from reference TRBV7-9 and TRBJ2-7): DTGVSQNPRHKITKRGQNVTFRCDPISEHNRLYWYRQTLGQGPEFLTYFQNEAQLEKSRLLSDRFSAERPKGSFSTLEIQRTEQGDSAMYLCASAREAGRYEQYFGPGTRLTVT.

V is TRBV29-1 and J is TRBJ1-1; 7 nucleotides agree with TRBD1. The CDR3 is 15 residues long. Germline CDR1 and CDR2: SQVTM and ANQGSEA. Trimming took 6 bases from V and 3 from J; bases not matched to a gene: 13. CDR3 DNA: TGCAGCGTCGAGAGGGAAGGGGGCGGTGACACTGAAGCTTTCTTT. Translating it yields CSVEREGGGDTEAFF. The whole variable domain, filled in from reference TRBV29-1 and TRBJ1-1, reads SAVISQKPSRDICQRGTSLTIQCQVDSQVTMMFWYRQQPGQSLTLIATANQGSEATYESGFVIDKFPISRPNLTFSTLTVSNMSPEDSSIYLCSVEREGGGDTEAFFGQGTRLTVV.

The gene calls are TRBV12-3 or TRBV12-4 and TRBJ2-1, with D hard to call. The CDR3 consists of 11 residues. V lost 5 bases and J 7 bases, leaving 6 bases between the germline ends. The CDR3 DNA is TGTGCCAGCAGTCTTCAAAATGAGCAGTTCTTC. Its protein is CASSLQNEQFF.

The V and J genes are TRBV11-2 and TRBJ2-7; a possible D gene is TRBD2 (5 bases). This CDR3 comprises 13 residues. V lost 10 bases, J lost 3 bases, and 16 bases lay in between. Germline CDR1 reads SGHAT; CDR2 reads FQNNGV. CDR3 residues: CANGSGDIYEQYF. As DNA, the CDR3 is TGTGCCAACGGCTCCGGGGATATCTACGAGCAGTACTTC. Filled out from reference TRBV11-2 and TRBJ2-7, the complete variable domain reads EAGVAQSPRYKIIEKRQSVAFWCNPISGHATLYWYQQILGQGPKLLIQFQNNGVVDDSQLPKDRFSAERLKGVDSTLKIQPAKLEDSAVYLCANGSGDIYEQYFGPGTRLTVT.

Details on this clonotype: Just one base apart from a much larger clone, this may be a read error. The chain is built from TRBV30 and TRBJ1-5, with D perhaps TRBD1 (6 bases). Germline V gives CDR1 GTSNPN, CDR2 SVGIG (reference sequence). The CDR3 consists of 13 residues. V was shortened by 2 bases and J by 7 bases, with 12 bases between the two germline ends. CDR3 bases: TGTGCCTGGAGTTTACAGGGACGACAGCCCCAGCATTTT. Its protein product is CAWSLQGRQPQHF.

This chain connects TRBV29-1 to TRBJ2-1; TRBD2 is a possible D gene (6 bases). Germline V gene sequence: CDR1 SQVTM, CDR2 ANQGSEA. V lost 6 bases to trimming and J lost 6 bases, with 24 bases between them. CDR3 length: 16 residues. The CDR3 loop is CSVIMTRAPGGNEQFF. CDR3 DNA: TGCAGCGTGATTATGACTCGGGCCCCCGGGGGCAATGAGCAGTTCTTC.

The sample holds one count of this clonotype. The CDR3 nucleotides read TGCAGCGTTATTGGGCCTCATCAGGATACGCAGTATTTT. It is translated as CSVIGPHQDTQYF. The chain carries TRBV29-1 and TRBJ2-3; D is undetermined. CDR1 is SQVTM, CDR2 ANQGSEA, per germline. There are 13 residues in the CDR3. V was shortened by 5 bases and J by 6 bases, with 15 bases between the two germline ends.

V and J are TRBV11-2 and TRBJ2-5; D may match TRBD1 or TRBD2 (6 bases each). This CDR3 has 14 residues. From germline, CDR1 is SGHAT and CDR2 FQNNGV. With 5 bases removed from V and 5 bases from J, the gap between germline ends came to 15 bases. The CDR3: CASSQVGGRETQYF. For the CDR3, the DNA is TGTGCCAGCAGCCAAGTGGGGGGCCGGGAGACCCAGTACTTC.

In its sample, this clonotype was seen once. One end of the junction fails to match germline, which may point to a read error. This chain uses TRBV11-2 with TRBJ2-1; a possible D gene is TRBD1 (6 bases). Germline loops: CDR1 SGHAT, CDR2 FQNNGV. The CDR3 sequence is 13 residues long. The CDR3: CASGLDRRGGQFF. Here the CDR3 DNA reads TGTGCCAGCGGCTTAGATCGCAGGGGTGGGCAGTTCTTC.

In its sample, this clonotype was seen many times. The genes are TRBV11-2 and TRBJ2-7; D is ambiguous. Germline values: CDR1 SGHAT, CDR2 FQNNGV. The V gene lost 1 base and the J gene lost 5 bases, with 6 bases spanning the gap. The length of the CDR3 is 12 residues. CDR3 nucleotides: TGTGCCAGCAGCTTAGCAGTCCACGAGCAGTACTTC. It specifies CASSLAVHEQYF.

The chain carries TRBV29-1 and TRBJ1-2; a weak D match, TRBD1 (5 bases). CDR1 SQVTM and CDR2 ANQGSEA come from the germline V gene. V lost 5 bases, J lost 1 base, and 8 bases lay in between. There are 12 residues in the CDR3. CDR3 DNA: TGCAGCGTTCAAGGGGATAACTATGGCTACACCTTC. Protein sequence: CSVQGDNYGYTF.

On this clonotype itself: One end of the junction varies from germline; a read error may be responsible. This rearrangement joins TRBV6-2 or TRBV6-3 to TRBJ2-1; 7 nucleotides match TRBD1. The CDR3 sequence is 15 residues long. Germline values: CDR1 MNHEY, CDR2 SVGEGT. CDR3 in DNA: TGTACCAGCAGTTACTCCGGGCGAGGGGGCGGTGAGCAGTTCTTC. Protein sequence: CTSSYSGRGGGEQFF.

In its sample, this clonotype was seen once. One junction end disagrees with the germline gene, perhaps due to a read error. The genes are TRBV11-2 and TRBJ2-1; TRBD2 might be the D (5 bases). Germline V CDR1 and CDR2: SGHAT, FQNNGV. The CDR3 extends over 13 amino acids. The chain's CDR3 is CANSTDWNNEQFF. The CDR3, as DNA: TGTGCCAACAGCACGGACTGGAACAATGAGCAGTTCTTC.